These T cell receptor beta chains were read from a single sample in a study of radiation and T cells in renal cell carcinoma. The table came from immunoSEQ multiplex PCR; TCRdb's copy has only in-frame clones and leaves some out. Found here are around 15,000 clones, approximately 58% of them singletons; the top ten hold 9.7%. The sample was tumor tissue, taken from a patient whose treatment was nephrectomy without radiotherapy. These receptors were obtained from a man between 35 and 55 years old with renal cell carcinoma. Both conserved end residues are part of each CDR3. The order of the fields is J gene, clone size, D gene, V gene, CDR3 DNA, CDR3 protein. The D gene is left open where the match is weak. Not all rows give a size; the values are once, few, many and, for expanded clones, a class.

J: TRBJ1-2
size: few
D: .
V: TRBV19
DNA: TGTGCCAGTAAGGCAGGATCCTATGGCTACACCTTC
CDR3: CASKAGSYGYTF

J: TRBJ2-3
size: .
D: .
V: TRBV9
DNA: TGTGCCAGCAGCGTAGATCGGGATACGCAGTATTTT
CDR3: CASSVDRDTQYF

J: TRBJ2-3
size: .
D: TRBD2
V: TRBV5-8
DNA: TGTGCCAGCAGCTTTAGCGGGGGTACCACAGATACGCAGTATTTT
CDR3: CASSFSGGTTDTQYF

J: TRBJ2-7
size: .
D: .
V: TRBV6-1
DNA: TGTGCCAGCAGTGAAGGGAGGGGTCTAGAGCAGTACTTC
CDR3: CASSEGRGLEQYF

J: TRBJ1-1
size: .
D: .
V: TRBV9
DNA: TGTGCCAGCAGCGTAGTTGGGGAAACTGAAGCTTTCTTT
CDR3: CASSVVGETEAFF

J: TRBJ2-5
size: .
D: .
V: TRBV20-1
DNA: TGCAGTGCCCAGAACCAAGAGACCCAGTACTTC
CDR3: CSAQNQETQYF

J: TRBJ1-2
size: .
D: .
V: TRBV19
DNA: TGTGCCAGTACCGCAACCTCAAGCGACTATGGCTACACCTTC
CDR3: CASTATSSDYGYTF

J: TRBJ2-3
size: few
D: .
V: TRBV7-6
DNA: TGTGCCAGCAGCCCACTGTTTGGGGTGGGAGATACGCAGTATTTT
CDR3: CASSPLFGVGDTQYF

J: TRBJ1-1
size: .
D: .
V: TRBV10-1
DNA: TGCGCCAGCAGGATGACGGGTGAAGCTTTCTTT
CDR3: CASRMTGEAFF

J: TRBJ1-6
size: few
D: .
V: TRBV19
DNA: TGTGCCAGTAGGGGTCAGGGGAATAATTCACCCCTCCACTTT
CDR3: CASRGQGNNSPLHF

J: TRBJ1-3
size: few
D: .
V: TRBV7-2
DNA: TGTGCCAGCAGTCGCCAGGGGATAGGGGACACCATATATTTT
CDR3: CASSRQGIGDTIYF

J: TRBJ2-6
size: .
D: TRBD1
V: TRBV7-8
DNA: TGTGCCAGCAGCTCCAGGACAGGGGGCGGAGGGGCCAACGTCCTGACTTTC
CDR3: CASSSRTGGGGANVLTF

J: TRBJ2-5
size: .
D: .
V: TRBV2
DNA: TGTGCCAGCAGTGTCGCGCGGACCCAAGAGACCCAGTACTTC
CDR3: CASSVARTQETQYF

J: TRBJ2-3
size: once
D: .
V: TRBV7-2
DNA: TGTGCCAGCAGCTTAGGGCTCCTTAGCACAGATACGCAGTATTTT
CDR3: CASSLGLLSTDTQYF